These T cell receptor beta chains were read from a single sample in a study of T-cell reconstitution after alpha-beta-depleted transplantation in children. TCRdb independently ran MiXCR on the PCR reads; one entry per CDR3 protein. The profile covers about 500,000 distinct CDR3 sequences, with about an eighth appearing a single time and less than 15% taken by the ten largest. The sequencing used PBMCs, mostly from graft donor cells, collected 180 days after TCRalphabeta/CD19-depleted stem cell transplant. The receptors come from a female patient aged 2-9 years who had a stem cell transplant for aplastic anemia, so the T cells may come from the graft donor. Each CDR3 is given with its conserved first and last residue. Fields, in order: clone size, D gene, V gene, J gene, CDR3 protein, CDR3 DNA. The D gene is left open where the match is weak. Size is omitted from some rows. Given values are once, few, many or a class for expanded clones.

clone_size: .; d_call: .; v_call: TRBV12-3/TRBV12-4; j_call: TRBJ2-5; cdr3_aa: CASSLEGRGIQETQYF; cdr3_nt: TGTGCCAGCAGTTTAGAGGGGCGGGGCATACAAGAGACCCAGTACTTC
clone_size: .; d_call: .; v_call: TRBV5-5; j_call: TRBJ2-1; cdr3_aa: CASSLTATGRVNNEQFF; cdr3_nt: TGTGCCAGCAGCTTGACCGCGACAGGGAGGGTTAACAATGAGCAGTTCTTC
clone_size: few; d_call: .; v_call: TRBV9; j_call: TRBJ1-6; cdr3_aa: CASSRQAPSSYNSPLHF; cdr3_nt: TGTGCCAGCAGTCGGCAAGCTCCTAGCTCCTATAATTCACCCCTCCACTTT
clone_size: .; d_call: .; v_call: TRBV4-2; j_call: TRBJ2-1; cdr3_aa: CASSRRDEQFF; cdr3_nt: TGTGCCAGCAGCCGGAGGGATGAGCAGTTCTTC
clone_size: .; d_call: .; v_call: TRBV2; j_call: TRBJ2-1; cdr3_aa: CASSGPAGFSYNEQFF; cdr3_nt: TGTGCCAGCAGTGGCCCAGCGGGCTTCTCCTACAATGAGCAGTTCTTC
clone_size: many; d_call: .; v_call: TRBV7-3; j_call: TRBJ2-3; cdr3_aa: CASSSDGWGTDTQYF; cdr3_nt: TGTGCCAGCAGCTCAGACGGGTGGGGCACAGATACGCAGTATTTT
clone_size: .; d_call: .; v_call: TRBV29-1; j_call: TRBJ2-1; cdr3_aa: CSVEGRTDNEQFF; cdr3_nt: TGCAGCGTTGAGGGTCGGACAGACAATGAGCAGTTCTTC
clone_size: .; d_call: .; v_call: TRBV7-2; j_call: TRBJ2-1; cdr3_aa: CASSLGGPVNEQFF; cdr3_nt: TGTGCCAGCAGCTTAGGGGGACCCGTCAATGAGCAGTTCTTC
clone_size: .; d_call: .; v_call: TRBV10-2; j_call: TRBJ2-3; cdr3_aa: CASREAPRSVADTQYF; cdr3_nt: TGCGCCAGCAGGGAAGCCCCTAGGAGCGTGGCAGATACGCAGTATTTT
clone_size: few; d_call: .; v_call: TRBV27; j_call: TRBJ1-2; cdr3_aa: CASSLKADYGYTF; cdr3_nt: TGTGCCAGCAGTTTAAAGGCGGACTATGGCTACACCTTC
clone_size: .; d_call: .; v_call: TRBV12-3/TRBV12-4; j_call: TRBJ2-3; cdr3_aa: CASSPRVTTTDTQYF; cdr3_nt: TGTGCCAGCAGTCCGAGGGTTACCACCACAGATACGCAGTATTTT
clone_size: few; d_call: TRBD2; v_call: TRBV11-2; j_call: TRBJ2-1; cdr3_aa: CASSMGLAGYNEQFF; cdr3_nt: TGTGCCAGCAGCATGGGACTAGCGGGCTACAATGAGCAGTTCTTC
clone_size: .; d_call: TRBD1; v_call: TRBV20-1; j_call: TRBJ1-6; cdr3_aa: CSARITHGTGVSPLHF; cdr3_nt: TGCAGTGCTAGAATAACTCACGGGACAGGGGTCTCACCCCTCCACTTT
clone_size: few; d_call: TRBD1; v_call: TRBV2; j_call: TRBJ1-6; cdr3_aa: CASSGQGARANSPLHF; cdr3_nt: TGTGCCAGCAGCGGACAGGGGGCGCGTGCTAATTCACCCCTCCACTTT
clone_size: few; d_call: .; v_call: TRBV20-1; j_call: TRBJ1-1; cdr3_aa: CSANGRVNEAFF; cdr3_nt: TGCAGTGCTAACGGACGGGTCAATGAAGCTTTCTTT
clone_size: .; d_call: TRBD1; v_call: TRBV27; j_call: TRBJ1-1; cdr3_aa: CATATGRNTEAFF; cdr3_nt: TGTGCCACCGCGACAGGGAGGAACACTGAAGCTTTCTTT
clone_size: few; d_call: TRBD1; v_call: TRBV25-1; j_call: TRBJ2-1; cdr3_aa: CASSLSGTGGWNEQFF; cdr3_nt: TGTGCCAGCAGTCTTTCCGGGACAGGGGGCTGGAATGAGCAGTTCTTC
clone_size: few; d_call: .; v_call: TRBV6-2/TRBV6-3; j_call: TRBJ2-1; cdr3_aa: CASSYELWSYNEQFF; cdr3_nt: TGTGCCAGCAGTTACGAGTTGTGGTCCTACAATGAGCAGTTCTTC
clone_size: .; d_call: TRBD2; v_call: TRBV28; j_call: TRBJ2-7; cdr3_aa: CASSSAGGSYEQYF; cdr3_nt: TGTGCCAGCAGTTCAGCGGGGGGCTCCTACGAGCAGTACTTC
clone_size: .; d_call: .; v_call: TRBV6-1; j_call: TRBJ2-3; cdr3_aa: CASKGVGGFGDTQYF; cdr3_nt: TGTGCCAGCAAGGGGGTGGGGGGGTTTGGAGATACGCAGTATTTT
clone_size: few; d_call: .; v_call: TRBV3-1; j_call: TRBJ2-2; cdr3_aa: CASSQDGGALRTGELFF; cdr3_nt: TGTGCCAGCAGCCAAGATGGTGGGGCCCTGCGCACCGGGGAGCTGTTTTTT
clone_size: few; d_call: TRBD1; v_call: TRBV11-2; j_call: TRBJ2-2; cdr3_aa: CASSANRGVGREELFF; cdr3_nt: TGTGCCAGCAGCGCTAACAGGGGAGTAGGACGAGAGGAGCTGTTTTTT
clone_size: few; d_call: TRBD1; v_call: TRBV29-1; j_call: TRBJ2-1; cdr3_aa: CSTIGPSRGLGEQFF; cdr3_nt: TGCAGCACTATTGGGCCTAGCAGGGGGTTAGGCGAGCAGTTCTTC
clone_size: many; d_call: .; v_call: TRBV29-1; j_call: TRBJ2-2; cdr3_aa: CSVETDRNTGELFF; cdr3_nt: TGCAGCGTTGAAACAGACAGGAACACCGGGGAGCTGTTTTTT
clone_size: .; d_call: .; v_call: TRBV23-1; j_call: TRBJ2-7; cdr3_aa: CASTHPGQLYEQYF; cdr3_nt: TGCGCCAGCACCCATCCCGGACAGCTCTACGAGCAGTACTTC
clone_size: few; d_call: .; v_call: TRBV20-1; j_call: TRBJ2-5; cdr3_aa: CSAWSIVAWETQYF; cdr3_nt: TGCAGTGCTTGGAGTATCGTAGCGTGGGAGACCCAGTACTTC
clone_size: few; d_call: TRBD2; v_call: TRBV7-2; j_call: TRBJ2-7; cdr3_aa: CASSSLAGVAYSYEQYF; cdr3_nt: TGTGCCAGCAGCTCCTTAGCGGGAGTCGCCTACTCCTACGAGCAGTACTTC
clone_size: many; d_call: .; v_call: TRBV20-1; j_call: TRBJ1-1; cdr3_aa: CSARDFRFWNEAFF; cdr3_nt: TGCAGTGCTAGAGATTTTCGGTTCTGGAATGAAGCTTTCTTT
clone_size: few; d_call: TRBD1; v_call: TRBV7-2; j_call: TRBJ1-2; cdr3_aa: CASSPLGQGGYTF; cdr3_nt: TGTGCCAGCAGCCCACTAGGACAGGGTGGCTACACCTTC
clone_size: .; d_call: .; v_call: TRBV4-1; j_call: TRBJ1-5; cdr3_aa: CASSQDGRGYYKNSNQPQHF; cdr3_nt: TGCGCCAGCAGCCAAGATGGGAGGGGCTATTATAAGAATAGCAATCAGCCCCAGCATTTT
clone_size: .; d_call: .; v_call: TRBV7-6; j_call: TRBJ2-5; cdr3_aa: CASSLAVGETQYF; cdr3_nt: TGTGCCAGCAGCTTAGCGGTCGGAGAGACCCAGTACTTC
clone_size: .; d_call: .; v_call: TRBV14; j_call: TRBJ2-3; cdr3_aa: CASSQVMSSGADTQYF; cdr3_nt: TGTGCCAGCAGCCAAGTTATGAGTTCGGGAGCAGATACGCAGTATTTT
clone_size: few; d_call: TRBD1; v_call: TRBV4-3; j_call: TRBJ1-1; cdr3_aa: CASSQALTGMNTEAFF; cdr3_nt: TGCGCCAGCAGCCAAGCACTGACAGGGATGAACACTGAAGCTTTCTTT
clone_size: many; d_call: .; v_call: TRBV10-3; j_call: TRBJ2-5; cdr3_aa: CAIASIQETQYF; cdr3_nt: TGTGCCATCGCGTCGATACAAGAGACCCAGTACTTC
clone_size: .; d_call: .; v_call: TRBV20-1; j_call: TRBJ2-1; cdr3_aa: CSARAQGGLQGNEQFF; cdr3_nt: TGCAGTGCTAGGGCTCAAGGGGGACTACAGGGCAATGAGCAGTTCTTC
clone_size: many; d_call: TRBD2; v_call: TRBV4-3; j_call: TRBJ2-1; cdr3_aa: CASSQESPGTSGYNEQFF; cdr3_nt: TGCGCCAGCAGCCAAGAGTCCCCCGGGACTAGCGGGTACAATGAGCAGTTCTTC
clone_size: many; d_call: TRBD2; v_call: TRBV5-1; j_call: TRBJ2-2; cdr3_aa: CASSFSGTSKTGELFF; cdr3_nt: TGCGCCAGCAGCTTTTCCGGGACTAGCAAAACCGGGGAGCTGTTTTTT
clone_size: few; d_call: TRBD1; v_call: TRBV7-9; j_call: TRBJ1-4; cdr3_aa: CASSARTGRHEKLFF; cdr3_nt: TGTGCCAGCAGCGCCCGGACAGGCCGTCATGAAAAACTGTTTTTT
clone_size: .; d_call: .; v_call: TRBV5-1; j_call: TRBJ2-3; cdr3_aa: CASSARGSTDTQYF; cdr3_nt: TGCGCCAGCAGCGCTCGAGGGAGCACAGATACGCAGTATTTT
clone_size: .; d_call: .; v_call: TRBV27; j_call: TRBJ2-1; cdr3_aa: CASSLSTSSSYNEQFF; cdr3_nt: TGTGCCAGCAGTTTATCGACCTCGAGCTCCTACAATGAGCAGTTCTTC
clone_size: few; d_call: .; v_call: TRBV29-1; j_call: TRBJ1-2; cdr3_aa: CSVEFPQELWGYTF; cdr3_nt: TGCAGCGTTGAATTTCCCCAGGAGCTATGGGGCTACACCTTC
clone_size: few; d_call: TRBD1; v_call: TRBV5-1; j_call: TRBJ2-3; cdr3_aa: CASSRRRDRTTDTQYF; cdr3_nt: TGCGCCAGCAGCCGACGAAGGGACAGGACCACAGATACGCAGTATTTT
clone_size: few; d_call: .; v_call: TRBV29-1; j_call: TRBJ2-1; cdr3_aa: CSVDEGREQFF; cdr3_nt: TGCAGCGTTGACGAGGGGCGTGAGCAGTTCTTC
clone_size: .; d_call: .; v_call: TRBV30; j_call: TRBJ2-7; cdr3_aa: CAWTRTERYEQYF; cdr3_nt: TGTGCCTGGACCCGGACGGAACGCTACGAGCAGTACTTC
clone_size: few; d_call: TRBD2; v_call: TRBV9; j_call: TRBJ2-1; cdr3_aa: CASSVVVAGADNEQFF; cdr3_nt: TGTGCCAGCAGCGTAGTCGTAGCGGGAGCGGACAATGAGCAGTTCTTC
clone_size: many; d_call: .; v_call: TRBV5-1; j_call: TRBJ2-3; cdr3_aa: CASSLSSGLRTDTQYF; cdr3_nt: TGCGCCAGCAGCTTGTCTTCCGGGTTACGCACAGATACGCAGTATTTT
clone_size: many; d_call: TRBD1; v_call: TRBV3-1; j_call: TRBJ1-1; cdr3_aa: CASSPVKGQDANTEAFF; cdr3_nt: TGTGCCAGCAGCCCTGTCAAAGGACAGGATGCGAACACTGAAGCTTTCTTT
clone_size: .; d_call: TRBD1; v_call: TRBV6-1; j_call: TRBJ1-2; cdr3_aa: CASNQDRGANYGYTF; cdr3_nt: TGTGCCAGCAACCAAGACAGGGGGGCTAACTATGGCTACACCTTC
clone_size: .; d_call: TRBD2; v_call: TRBV6-2/TRBV6-3; j_call: TRBJ2-1; cdr3_aa: CASTYFLTGTRHGDEQFF; cdr3_nt: TGTGCCAGCACTTACTTTCTTACCGGGACTAGGCATGGGGATGAGCAGTTCTTC
clone_size: many; d_call: .; v_call: TRBV5-1; j_call: TRBJ1-1; cdr3_aa: CASSPREPGGAFF; cdr3_nt: TGCGCCAGCAGCCCCAGAGAGCCCGGGGGGGCTTTCTTT
clone_size: few; d_call: .; v_call: TRBV20-1; j_call: TRBJ2-7; cdr3_aa: CSARLPSGEQYF; cdr3_nt: TGCAGTGCTAGACTGCCTAGTGGCGAGCAGTACTTC
clone_size: .; d_call: TRBD2; v_call: TRBV7-8; j_call: TRBJ2-1; cdr3_aa: CASRPRGDMEDNEQFF; cdr3_nt: TGTGCCAGCAGACCGCGGGGGGACATGGAAGACAATGAGCAGTTCTTC
clone_size: .; d_call: TRBD1; v_call: TRBV9; j_call: TRBJ2-7; cdr3_aa: CASSVAWDSLSYEQYF; cdr3_nt: TGTGCCAGCAGCGTAGCCTGGGACAGCCTATCCTACGAGCAGTACTTC
clone_size: .; d_call: TRBD2; v_call: TRBV7-2; j_call: TRBJ2-7; cdr3_aa: CASRLPIGLAETYEQYF; cdr3_nt: TGTGCCAGCAGGTTACCGATTGGACTAGCGGAAACCTACGAGCAGTACTTC
clone_size: .; d_call: .; v_call: TRBV6-5; j_call: TRBJ2-3; cdr3_aa: CATRGAADTQYF; cdr3_nt: TGTGCCACAAGGGGGGCGGCAGATACGCAGTATTTT
clone_size: .; d_call: .; v_call: TRBV20-1; j_call: TRBJ2-7; cdr3_aa: CSASGQGGTYEQYF; cdr3_nt: TGCAGTGCTAGTGGGCAGGGGGGTACCTACGAGCAGTACTTC
clone_size: few; d_call: TRBD2; v_call: TRBV11-2; j_call: TRBJ2-5; cdr3_aa: CASSLGFGSSGIQETQYF; cdr3_nt: TGTGCCAGCAGCTTAGGTTTCGGCTCTAGCGGAATTCAAGAGACCCAGTACTTC
clone_size: few; d_call: .; v_call: TRBV12-3/TRBV12-4; j_call: TRBJ1-1; cdr3_aa: CASGSWGRGTEAFF; cdr3_nt: TGTGCCAGCGGATCGTGGGGGAGAGGTACTGAAGCTTTCTTT
clone_size: .; d_call: .; v_call: TRBV3-1; j_call: TRBJ2-3; cdr3_aa: CASSQVVEMQYF; cdr3_nt: TGTGCCAGCAGCCAGGTAGTAGAGATGCAGTATTTT